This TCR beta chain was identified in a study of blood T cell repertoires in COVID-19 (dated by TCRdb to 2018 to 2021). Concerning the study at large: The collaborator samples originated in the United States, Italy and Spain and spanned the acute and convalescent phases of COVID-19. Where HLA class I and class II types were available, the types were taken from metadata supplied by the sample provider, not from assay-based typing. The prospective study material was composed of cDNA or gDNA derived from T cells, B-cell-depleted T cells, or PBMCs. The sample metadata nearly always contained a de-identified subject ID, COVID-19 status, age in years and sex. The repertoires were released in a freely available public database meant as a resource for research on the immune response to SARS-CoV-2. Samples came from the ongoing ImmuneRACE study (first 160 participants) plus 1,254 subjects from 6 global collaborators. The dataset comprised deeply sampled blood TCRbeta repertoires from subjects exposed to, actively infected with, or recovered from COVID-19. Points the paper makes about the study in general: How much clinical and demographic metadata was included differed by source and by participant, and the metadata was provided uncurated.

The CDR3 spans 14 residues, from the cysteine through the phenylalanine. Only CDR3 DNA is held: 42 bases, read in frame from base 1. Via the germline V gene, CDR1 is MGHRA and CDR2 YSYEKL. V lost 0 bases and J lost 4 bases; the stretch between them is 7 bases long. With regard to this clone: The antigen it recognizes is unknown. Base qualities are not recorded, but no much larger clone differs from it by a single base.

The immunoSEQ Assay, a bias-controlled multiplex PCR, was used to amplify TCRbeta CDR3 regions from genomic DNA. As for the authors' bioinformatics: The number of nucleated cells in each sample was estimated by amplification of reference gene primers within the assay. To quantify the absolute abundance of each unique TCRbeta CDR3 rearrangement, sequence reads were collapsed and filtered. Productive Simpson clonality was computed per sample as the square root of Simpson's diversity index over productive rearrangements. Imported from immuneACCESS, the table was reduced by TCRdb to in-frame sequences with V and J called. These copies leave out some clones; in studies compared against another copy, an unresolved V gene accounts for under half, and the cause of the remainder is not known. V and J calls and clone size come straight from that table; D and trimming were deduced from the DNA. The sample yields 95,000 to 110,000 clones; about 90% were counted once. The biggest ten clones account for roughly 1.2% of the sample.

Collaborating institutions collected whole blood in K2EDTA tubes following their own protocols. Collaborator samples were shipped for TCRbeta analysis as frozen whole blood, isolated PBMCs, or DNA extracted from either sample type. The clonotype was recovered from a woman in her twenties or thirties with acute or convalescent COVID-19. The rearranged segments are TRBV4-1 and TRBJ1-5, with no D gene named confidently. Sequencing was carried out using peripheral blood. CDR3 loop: CASSQEFQNQPQHF. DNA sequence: TGCGCCAGCAGCCAAGAGTTCCAAAATCAGCCCCAGCATTTT.